The following is a TCR beta chain sequence with its context. No antigen is known for it. The data derive from a study of T cell responses to AZD1222 COVID-19 vaccine. General study results and limits: Clonal diversity was possibly underestimated, and the donors were mostly white British, with more females. Only five to seven individuals given AZD1222 were seropositive at baseline.

The germline CDR1 and CDR2 sequences are LGHNA and YSLEER. Trimming took off 1 base at V and 2 bases at J, with 12 bases between the two ends. The CDR3 loop spans 16 amino acids. Produced via immunoSEQ multiplex PCR; TCRdb's table is partial and in-frame only. The table includes 95,000 to 150,000 clones, around 83% detected once. Sample: peripheral blood, taken 28 days after the second AZD1222 dose. This TCR came from an adult who received the AZD1222 COVID-19 vaccine. The chain links TRBV4-3 to TRBJ2-1; D possibly corresponds to TRBD2 (6 bases). CDR3 in DNA: TGCGCCAGCAGCCAAGGGGGAGGAAGGACCTACAATGAGCAGTTCTTC. It yields the protein CASSQGGGRTYNEQFF.